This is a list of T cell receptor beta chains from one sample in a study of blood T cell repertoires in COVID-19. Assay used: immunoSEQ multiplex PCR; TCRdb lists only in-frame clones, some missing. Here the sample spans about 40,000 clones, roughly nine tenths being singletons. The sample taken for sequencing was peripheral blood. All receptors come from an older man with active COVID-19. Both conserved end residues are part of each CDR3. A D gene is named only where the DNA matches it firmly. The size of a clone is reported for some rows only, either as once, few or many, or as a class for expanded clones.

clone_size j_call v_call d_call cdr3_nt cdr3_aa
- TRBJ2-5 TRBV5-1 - TGCGCCAGCAGCTTGGGGACCTTAAAGGGGGAGACCCAGTACTTC CASSLGTLKGETQYF
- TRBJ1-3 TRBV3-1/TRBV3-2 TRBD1 TGTGCCAGCAGCCAAGCCGGGACAGCTGGAAACACCATATATTTT CASSQAGTAGNTIYF
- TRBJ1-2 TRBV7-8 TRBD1 TGTGCCAGCAGCTTAGTCGGCGGGGACAGAAACTATGGCTACACCTTC CASSLVGGDRNYGYTF
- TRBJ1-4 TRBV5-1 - TGCGCCAGCAGCGTAGGGGCAACAACTAATGAAAAACTGTTTTTT CASSVGATTNEKLFF
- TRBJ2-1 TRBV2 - TGTGCCAGCAGGTTACAGGGAAGCTCCTACAATGAGCAGTTCTTC CASRLQGSSYNEQFF
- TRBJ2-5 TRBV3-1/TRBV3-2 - TGTGCCAGCAGCCAAGATCTTCACAGGCCAGGGGAGCAGTACTTC CASSQDLHRPGEQYF
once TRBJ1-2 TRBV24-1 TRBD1 TGTGCCACCAGTGCCTCGACAGGGTATGGCTACACCTTC CATSASTGYGYTF
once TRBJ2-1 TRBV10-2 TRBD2 TGCGCCAGCAGTGAATTAAGGCGGGGGGAGCAGTTCTTC CASSELRRGEQFF
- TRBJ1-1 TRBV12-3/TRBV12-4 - TGTGCCAGCAGTTTTAATGTCGGGAGAGCTTTCTTT CASSFNVGRAFF
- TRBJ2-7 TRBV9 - TGTGCCAGCAGCGAATCCGGGACACTGGACGAGCAGTACTTC CASSESGTLDEQYF
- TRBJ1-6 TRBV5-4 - TGTGCCAGCAGATTGAAGGGAGGGCCGGACAGTTCACCCCTCCACTTT CASRLKGGPDSSPLHF
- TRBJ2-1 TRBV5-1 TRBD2 TGCGCCAGCGCGGGGGGAACGAGCTCCTACAATGAGCAGTTCTTC CASAGGTSSYNEQFF
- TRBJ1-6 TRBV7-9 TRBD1 TGTGCCAGCAGCTCCTGGACAGGGGGCAGGTATAATTCACCCCTCCACTTT CASSSWTGGRYNSPLHF
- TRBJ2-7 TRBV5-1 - TGCGCCAGCAGCTTGGATGGCCAGGGTTCCTACGAGCAGTACTTC CASSLDGQGSYEQYF
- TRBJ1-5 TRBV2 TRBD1 TGTGCCAGCGGACGACAGGGGGAACAGCCCCAGCATTTT CASGRQGEQPQHF
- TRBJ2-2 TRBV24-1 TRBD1 TGTGCCACCAGGGGGACAGGAAACACCGGGGAGCTGTTTTTT CATRGTGNTGELFF
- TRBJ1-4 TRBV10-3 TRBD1 TGTGCCATCAGTGGTGACAGGGCCAATAATGAAAAACTGTTTTTT CAISGDRANNEKLFF
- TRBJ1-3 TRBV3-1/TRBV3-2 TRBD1 TGTGCCAGCAGCCCAACAGGGGGCTTTGGAAACACCATATATTTT CASSPTGGFGNTIYF
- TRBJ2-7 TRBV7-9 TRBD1 TGTGCCAGCAGTCTGACAGGGGTTCCGCTCGAGCAGTACTTC CASSLTGVPLEQYF
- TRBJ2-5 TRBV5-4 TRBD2 TGTGCCAGCAGCATGTTCCTAGCGGGGGGAGAGACCCAGTACTTC CASSMFLAGGETQYF
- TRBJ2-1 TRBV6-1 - TGTGCCAGCAGTGAAGCCACACGGGATGAGCAGTTCTTC CASSEATRDEQFF
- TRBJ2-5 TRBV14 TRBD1 TGTGCCAGCGCGGACAGGTTGGGCCAAGAGACCCAGTACTTC CASADRLGQETQYF
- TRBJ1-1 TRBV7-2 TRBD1 TGTGCCAGCAGCTTAGGACAGGGAGCTTTCTTT CASSLGQGAFF
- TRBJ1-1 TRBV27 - TGTGCCAGCAGTTTATTCGGGGGTCGGGGTTCGGCTTTCTTT CASSLFGGRGSAFF
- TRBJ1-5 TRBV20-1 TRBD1 TGCAGTGCTAGTAGACAGGGTTCATGGGATAGCAATCAGCCCCAGCATTTT CSASRQGSWDSNQPQHF
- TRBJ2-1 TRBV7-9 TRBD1 TGTGCCAGCAGCTTAGCGGGCAGGGGGAATGAGCAGTTCTTC CASSLAGRGNEQFF
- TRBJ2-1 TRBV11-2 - TGTGCCAGCAGCTTTGGAGCGGCAAGCTCCTACAATGAGCAGTTCTTC CASSFGAASSYNEQFF
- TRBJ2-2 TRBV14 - TGTGCCAGCAGCCAAGTTACAGTGAACACCGGGGAGCTGTTTTTT CASSQVTVNTGELFF
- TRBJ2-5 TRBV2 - TGTGCCAGCGGGGAGGAGGGCTATAGGGGGCAGACCCAGTACTTC CASGEEGYRGQTQYF
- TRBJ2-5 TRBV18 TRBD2 TGTGCCAGCTCGCAACTAGCGGGGAAGGCAGAGACCCAGTACTTC CASSQLAGKAETQYF
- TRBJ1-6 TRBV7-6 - TGTGCCAGCAGCTTATACGGGGTCTTAACCGGTAATTCACCCCTCCACTTT CASSLYGVLTGNSPLHF
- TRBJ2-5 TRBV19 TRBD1 TGTGCCAGTAGGTTAACAGGGGGCGAGGAGACCCAGTACTTC CASRLTGGEETQYF
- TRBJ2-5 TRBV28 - TGTGCCAGCATCGGGGGTGGGTTGGAGACCCAGTACTTC CASIGGGLETQYF
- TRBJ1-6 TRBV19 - TGTGCCAGTACAGATTGGAGCTCCTATAATTCACCCCTCCACTTT CASTDWSSYNSPLHF
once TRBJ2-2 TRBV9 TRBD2 TGTGCCAGCAGCGAATGGACTAGCGGGGGACGGGACACCGGGGAGCTGTTTTTT CASSEWTSGGRDTGELFF
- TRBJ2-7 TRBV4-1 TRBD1 TGCGCCAGCAGCCTGATCCAACCTAGGACAGGGAAGACCTACGAGCAGTACTTC CASSLIQPRTGKTYEQYF
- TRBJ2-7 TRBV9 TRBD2 TGTGCCAGCAGCGTGGGGACTAGCGGGACCTACGAGCAGTACTTC CASSVGTSGTYEQYF
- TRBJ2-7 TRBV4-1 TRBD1 TGCGCCAGCAGCCAAGCAGGACAGGGGGCCTACGAGCAGTACTTC CASSQAGQGAYEQYF
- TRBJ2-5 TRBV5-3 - TGTGCCAGAAGCCAATCCCCTCAGAAGACCCAGTACTTC CARSQSPQKTQYF
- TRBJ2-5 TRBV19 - TGTGCCAGTAATGGGGGGGCGGGACAAGAGACCCAGTACTTC CASNGGAGQETQYF
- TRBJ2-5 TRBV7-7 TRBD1 TGTGCTAGCAGCTTACGGCCTCCTCAGACAGGGGAAGAGACCCAGTACTTC CASSLRPPQTGEETQYF
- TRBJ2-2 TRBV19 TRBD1 TGTGCCACTTTGGGACAGGTCAACACCGGGGAGCTGTTTTTT CATLGQVNTGELFF
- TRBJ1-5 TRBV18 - TGTGCCAGCTCCAAAGCCGGAGGGAGCAGCAATCAGCCCCAGCATTTT CASSKAGGSSNQPQHF
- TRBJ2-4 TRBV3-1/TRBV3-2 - TGTGCCAGCAGCCCGGGACTGATTCTAGCCAAAAACATTCAGTACTTC CASSPGLILAKNIQYF
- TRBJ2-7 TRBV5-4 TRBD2 TGTGCCAGCAGCCCCGGGGGGGGGTTTTCCTACGAGCAGTACTTC CASSPGGGFSYEQYF
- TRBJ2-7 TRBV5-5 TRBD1 TGTGCCAGCAGCTTACGGGACAGCTACGAGCAGTACTTC CASSLRDSYEQYF